This T cell receptor (beta chain) derives from a study of blood T cell repertoires in COVID-19. The overall study: Material from acute and convalescent COVID-19 was sourced from the United States, Italy and Spain.

Recovery meant two consecutive negative NP/OP PCR tests, professional clearance, or resolved symptoms. The protocol was immunoSEQ multiplex PCR, while the TCRdb copy is restricted to in-frame clones and leaves out a portion. There are about 480,000 clones in the sample; about nine tenths occur only once, and approximately 8% lies in the top ten. The sequenced sample was PBMCs or T cells enriched from blood (not recorded which). This receptor was identified in a woman aged 60-70 years who had recovered from COVID-19.

This CDR3 reads CATSSATGDDTEAFF. Here the CDR3 DNA reads TGTGCCACCAGTTCCGCGACAGGGGACGACACTGAAGCTTTCTTT. V gene TRBV24-1 combines with J gene TRBJ1-1, with 8 bases identical to TRBD1. CDR3 size: 15 residues. From germline, CDR1 is KGHDR and CDR2 SFDVKD. V was clipped by 6 bases and J by 3 bases; unmatched bases: 8.